The 29 T cell receptor beta chains given below trace back to one sample, sequenced in a study of T-cell reconstitution after alpha-beta-depleted transplantation in children. Researchers prepared the TCRbeta library using unique molecular identifiers, the study reports. In TCRdb, the PCR reads were re-called with MiXCR into one record per CDR3 protein. In the table there are 540,000 or so distinct CDR3 sequences, about 23% of which are singletons. The sample in question was PBMCs, mostly from graft donor cells, obtained 360 days after TCRalphabeta/CD19-depleted stem cell transplant. All receptors derive from a boy younger than two who had a stem cell transplant for acute myeloid leukemia, so the T cells may come from the graft donor.

This chain uses TRBV12-5 with TRBJ1-2; D remains ambiguous. The CDR3 spans 16 residues. Germline V CDR1 and CDR2: LGHNT, FRNRAP. V lost 0 bases and J lost 4, with 15 bases in between. DNA for the CDR3: TGTGCTAGTGGTTTGGTCACGACCGGGGATGCCTATGGCTACACCTTC. Residues: CASGLVTTGDAYGYTF.

The V and J genes are TRBV9 and TRBJ2-3, with 8 bases fitting TRBD2. Germline lookup yields CDR1 SGDLS and CDR2 YYNGEE. With V trimmed by 3 bases and J by 1 base, 4 bases remained unmatched. CDR3 length: 15 residues. The CDR3 DNA is TGTGCCAGCAGCGAGCGGGGGCTTCGCACAGATACGCAGTATTTT. Translating it yields CASSERGLRTDTQYF.

This clonotype was recorded at least ten times. The chain recombines TRBV2 with TRBJ1-4, with 9 bases identical to TRBD1. The trim removed 6 bases at V and 13 bases at J, leaving 6 bases unmatched. The germline V gene has CDR1 SNHLY and CDR2 FYNNEI. CDR3 length equals 12 residues. CDR3 sequence reads: CASRPGTGSLFF. CDR3 DNA sequence: TGTGCCAGCAGACCCGGGACAGGGTCACTGTTTTTT.

This clonotype was seen only a few times. The chain carries TRBV20-1 and TRBJ2-7, with a weak D call TRBD2 (5 bases). Trimming took 7 bases from V and 4 from J, leaving 14 bases between them. The CDR3 runs to 12 residues. Germline CDR1 and CDR2: DFQATT and SNEGSKA (reference sequence). The CDR3 sequence: CSGKRCPYEQYF. In DNA, the CDR3 is TGCAGTGGAAAGCGGTGCCCGTACGAGCAGTACTTC.

This clonotype occurred many times. The genes are TRBV20-1 and TRBJ1-3; D is ambiguous. Germline lookup yields CDR1 DFQATT and CDR2 SNEGSKA (reference sequence). Trimming stripped 1 base from V and 0 bases from J, with 4 bases between. This CDR3 has 13 residues. CDR3 DNA: TGCAGTGCTAGAGTCAGCTCTGGAAACACCATATATTTT. This translates into CSARVSSGNTIYF.

The V call is TRBV7-9, the J call TRBJ2-5, with D unclear. V gave up 5 bases and J gave up 0 bases, with 10 bases separating them. This CDR3 region has 14 residues. The germline V gene encodes CDR1 SEHNR and CDR2 FQNEAQ (reference sequence). This CDR3 is CASSPTDNQETQYF. The CDR3 DNA reads TGTGCCAGCAGCCCCACCGACAACCAAGAGACCCAGTACTTC.

This clonotype was seen more than once but under ten times. J is TRBJ2-1 and V is TRBV11-2; 7 nucleotides align to TRBD1. Per the germline V gene, CDR1 is SGHAT and CDR2 is FQNNGV. This CDR3 is 11 amino acids long. V dropped 4 bases and J dropped 15; count of bases not matched to a gene: 6. CDR3 residues: CASSYRDRRFF. CDR3 nucleotide sequence: TGTGCCAGCAGCTACCGGGACAGAAGGTTCTTC.

This clonotype has just a few counts. The chain employs TRBV6-1 and TRBJ2-7; D is possibly TRBD2 (5 bases). With 2 bases removed from V and 4 bases from J, the gap between germline ends came to 12 bases. In germline, CDR1 is MNHNS, CDR2 SASEGT. This CDR3 contains 14 residues. Here the CDR3 reads CASSELGVGYEQYF. Written as DNA, the CDR3 is TGTGCCAGCAGTGAATTGGGAGTTGGATACGAGCAGTACTTC.

V usage is TRBV7-9 and J usage is TRBJ2-5; the D is unclear. The CDR3 covers 14 residues. Germline loops: CDR1 SEHNR, CDR2 FQNEAQ (reference sequence). V lost 5 bases to trimming and J lost 2 bases, with 12 bases between them. The CDR3 is CASSTVATQETQYF. The CDR3 coding sequence is TGTGCCAGCAGCACCGTGGCTACGCAAGAGACCCAGTACTTC.

The V call is TRBV30, the J call TRBJ1-5; 7 positions match TRBD1. Germline lookup yields CDR1 GTSNPN and CDR2 SVGIG (reference sequence). The CDR3 extends over 14 amino acids. Unmatched junction bases numbered 4, after V lost 3 bases and J lost 2 bases. CDR3 nucleotide sequence: TGTGCCTGGAGACAGGGGTTCGGCAATCAGCCCCAGCATTTT. The encoded protein is CAWRQGFGNQPQHF.

This clonotype was found many times. The chain is built from TRBV29-1 and TRBJ2-5; D uncertain. The CDR3 is 13 amino acids. V gave up 4 bases and J gave up 1 base, with 10 bases separating them. CDR1 and CDR2 from the germline V gene are SQVTM and ANQGSEA. The DNA of the CDR3 is TGCAGCGTTGTCAGGATACGCCAAGAGACCCAGTACTTC. Its protein is CSVVRIRQETQYF.

This clonotype was counted many times. The V call is TRBV12-3 or TRBV12-4, the J call TRBJ1-1, with 7 bases identical to TRBD1. The junction had 10 bases not matched to a gene; V was cut back by 10 bases and J by 5 bases. The CDR3 spans 13 residues. Here the CDR3 reads CATRDSGGTEAFF. The CDR3 DNA is TGTGCCACCCGGGACAGCGGGGGTACTGAAGCTTTCTTT.

CDR3 sequence reads: CSARDAAGGGNEQFF. CDR3 sequence (DNA): TGCAGTGCTAGAGATGCAGCGGGGGGCGGGAATGAGCAGTTCTTC. This chain joins TRBV20-1 and TRBJ2-1; the match to TRBD2 covers 9 bases. This CDR3 has 15 amino acids. CDR1 and CDR2 (germline): DFQATT, SNEGSKA (reference sequence). V shed 0 bases, J shed 7 bases, and the junction held 7 bases outside the gene matches.

The CDR3 reads CASSYRFRTSYEQYV. The CDR3 DNA reads TGTGCCAGCAGCTACCGCTTTCGGACATCCTACGAGCAGTACGTC. The chain recombines TRBV7-9 with TRBJ2-7; D possibly corresponds to TRBD1 (5 bases). V lost 4 bases and J lost 1, with 14 bases in between. The length of the CDR3 is 15 residues. Per the germline V gene, CDR1 is SEHNR and CDR2 is FQNEAQ (reference sequence).

In this sample, this clonotype turned up many times. The chain links TRBV27 to TRBJ2-5, with D perhaps matching TRBD1 or TRBD2 (7 bases each). Trimming removed 1 base at V and 4 bases at J, with 13 bases between. Germline CDR1 MNHEY, CDR2 SMNVEV (reference sequence). The CDR3 sequence is 15 residues long. The CDR3 region has the DNA TGTGCCAGCAGTTTATACAGGGGAGGGGTAGAGACCCAGTACTTC. As protein: CASSLYRGGVETQYF.

The chain carries TRBV5-4 and TRBJ2-3; D might be TRBD1 (5 bases). Per germline, CDR1 SGHNT and CDR2 YYREEE (reference sequence). The CDR3 length is 16 residues. Trimming removed 0 bases from V and 0 bases from J, with 11 bases in between. The CDR3 DNA is TGTGCCAGCAGCTTGGACTTCCAGGGAAGCACAGATACGCAGTATTTT. It is translated as CASSLDFQGSTDTQYF.

This clonotype occurred a few times. The V and J genes are TRBV6-1 and TRBJ2-7; the match to TRBD1 covers 8 bases. Germline V lookup: CDR1 MNHNS, CDR2 SASEGT. CDR3 length: 14 amino acids. V shed 6 bases and J 10 bases; nucleotides not matched to a gene: 14. In DNA, the CDR3 is TGTGCCAGCAGCGCCAGAGGACAGGGAGGAAAACAGTACGTC. This translates into CASSARGQGGKQYV.

This clonotype showed up just a few times. The genes are TRBV10-3 and TRBJ2-1; D uncertain. This CDR3 has 13 residues. Germline V gene lookup returns CDR1 ENHRY and CDR2 SYGVKD. Trimming took off 6 bases at V and 0 bases at J, with 6 bases between the two ends. CDR3 amino acids: CAIRASSYNEQFF. DNA for the CDR3: TGTGCCATCAGGGCGAGCTCCTACAATGAGCAGTTCTTC.

The gene calls are TRBV20-1 and TRBJ2-2; TRBD1 matches 8 bases. The germline CDR1 and CDR2 sequences are DFQATT and SNEGSKA (reference sequence). The junction had 9 bases not matched to a gene; V was cut back by 6 bases and J by 3 bases. The CDR3 is made up of 15 amino acids. The CDR3 loop reads CSARTGGLYTGELFF. The CDR3 DNA reads TGCAGTGCCCGCACAGGGGGGCTCTACACCGGGGAGCTGTTTTTT.

The chain recombines TRBV7-2 with TRBJ2-2; D unresolved. The germline V and J ends were trimmed by 5 bases and 0 bases, with 10 bases remaining between them. The length of the CDR3 is 15 residues. Per germline, CDR1 SGHTA and CDR2 FQGNSA. CDR3 residues: CASSRTLANTGELFF. The CDR3, as DNA: TGTGCCAGCAGCCGTACCCTCGCGAACACCGGGGAGCTGTTTTTT.

This clonotype was observed once. The chain joins TRBV12-5 to TRBJ2-5; D is uncertain. The CDR3 sequence is 13 residues long. CDR1 and CDR2 from the germline V gene are LGHNT and FRNRAP. The V gene lost 4 bases and the J gene lost 5 bases, with 11 bases spanning the gap. The CDR3 spells CASGSPLSETQYF. CDR3 bases: TGTGCTAGTGGTTCGCCCCTATCGGAGACCCAGTACTTC.

The rearrangement uses TRBV20-1 and TRBJ2-2; maybe TRBD2 (5 bases). The CDR3 contains 13 residues. Trimming removed 1 base at V and 2 bases at J, with 5 bases between. Germline CDR1 and CDR2: DFQATT and SNEGSKA (reference sequence). This CDR3 reads CSARGTNTGELFF. The CDR3, as DNA: TGCAGTGCTAGAGGGACTAACACCGGGGAGCTGTTTTTT.

This clonotype was recorded a few times. The V gene is TRBV13, the J gene TRBJ2-1, with 9 bases that match TRBD2. The CDR3 has 16 amino acids. Germline V gives CDR1 PRHDT, CDR2 FYEKMQ (reference sequence). Trimming at V came to 4 bases and at J to 4 bases, leaving 8 bases not matched to a gene. The CDR3 region is CASSWVLAGRYNEQFF. Here the CDR3 DNA reads TGTGCCAGCAGCTGGGTCCTAGCGGGGAGGTACAATGAGCAGTTCTTC.

The chain couples TRBV5-1 to TRBJ2-5, with D possibly matching TRBD2 (5 bases). The CDR3 has 14 amino acids. Trimming cost V 2 bases and J 2 bases, with 10 bases left between them. The germline gives CDR1 SGHRS, CDR2 YFSETQ. DNA for the CDR3: TGCGCCAGCAGCTTCAATTGGGAGCAAGAGACCCAGTACTTC. Amino acids: CASSFNWEQETQYF.

This chain connects TRBV6-1 to TRBJ1-5; possible D gene TRBD1, 5 bases. V lost 1 base and J 0 bases, leaving 16 bases between the germline ends. The length of the CDR3 is 18 residues. Germline CDR1 reads MNHNS; CDR2 reads SASEGT. The CDR3 region is CASSEEATATYSNQPQHF. For the CDR3, the DNA is TGTGCCAGCAGTGAAGAGGCGACAGCCACTTATAGCAATCAGCCCCAGCATTTT.

The genes are TRBV12-3 or TRBV12-4 and TRBJ2-5, with TRBD2 identical over 11 bases. This CDR3 is built from 16 residues. V lost 5 bases and J lost 3; bases outside the gene matches: 8. The CDR3 DNA reads as TGTGCCAGCAGTCCCCCTAGCGGGGGGCCCGAAGAGACCCAGTACTTC. Its translation is CASSPPSGGPEETQYF.

CDR3 loop: CSARAGGGDTQYF. The CDR3, as DNA: TGCAGTGCTAGGGCGGGGGGTGGAGATACGCAGTATTTT. V gene TRBV20-1 combines with J gene TRBJ2-3, with TRBD2 matching 8 bases. There are 13 residues in the CDR3. After removal of 3 bases from V and 5 bases from J, the junction contained 4 bases not matched to a gene. The germline V gene has CDR1 DFQATT and CDR2 SNEGSKA (reference sequence).

This clonotype was detected a few times. The chain joins TRBV20-1 to TRBJ1-1, with TRBD1 as a possible D gene (6 bases). The germline V and J ends were trimmed by 4 bases and 11 bases, with 20 bases remaining between them. The CDR3 has 13 residues. Germline V gene sequence: CDR1 DFQATT, CDR2 SNEGSKA (reference sequence). CDR3 in amino acids: CSAKRDMGGNAFF. The CDR3 nucleotides are TGCAGTGCTAAGCGGGACATGGGGGGGAATGCTTTCTTT.

This clonotype was seen more than once but under ten times. J is TRBJ2-5 and V is TRBV2; D perhaps matches TRBD1 (5 bases). Germline values: CDR1 SNHLY, CDR2 FYNNEI. V was clipped by 2 bases and J by 1 base, with 11 bases between them. CDR3 length: 15 amino acids. The CDR3 sequence is CASSELRQSQETQYF. The DNA of the CDR3 is TGTGCCAGCAGTGAACTCCGACAGAGCCAAGAGACCCAGTACTTC.